The clone carrying this TCR beta chain has a handful of counts. Its cognate antigen is unknown. Making the TCR beta libraries involved quantitative 5'-RACE with molecular barcodes. One entry per CDR3 protein, called by TCRdb with MiXCR from the 5' RACE reads. The sample lists roughly 150,000 distinct CDR3 sequences, around 8.9% occurring once. The CDR3 length is 16 residues. The V and J ends lost 2 bases and 0 bases, in that order; junction bases with no gene match: 6. The germline V gene has CDR1 LGHDT and CDR2 YNNKEL (reference sequence). These data belong to a study of CD8 T cells in ankylosing spondylitis. Overall study findings and caveats: In peripheral blood, disease-linked CD8+ clones occurred at relatively low frequencies. Disease-linked clones were reportedly significantly enriched in matched ankylosing spondylitis synovial fluid.

The rearrangement links TRBV3-1 to TRBJ2-7; 8 bases are shared with TRBD2. Sequencing was done on a sample of blood, either unsorted or a sorted T cell fraction (not recorded which). The receptor was isolated from a female donor with ankylosing spondylitis or in good health (not recorded which). CDR3 sequence (DNA): TGTGCCAGCAGCCAACAACTAGCGGCAAGCTCCTACGAGCAGTACTTC. This codes for CASSQQLAASSYEQYF.